This is a list of T cell receptor beta chains from one sample in a study of cytomegalovirus exposure and HLA in healthy donors. Here immunoSEQ multiplex PCR was the method, and the copy in TCRdb shows in-frame clones only, minus some. The repertoire holds roughly 190,000 clones, with 65% to 80% as singletons. Material: PBMCs. The receptors were gathered from a man under 40 in good health and CMV-seropositive. Each CDR3 is given with its conserved first and last residue. D genes are given only for firm matches. Size is omitted from some rows. Given values are once, few, many or a class for expanded clones.

d_call clone_size j_call v_call cdr3_nt cdr3_aa
NA NA TRBJ1-5 TRBV15 TGTGCCACCAGCAGAGCGGTTCCGGGGGACAATCAGCCCCAGCATTTT CATSRAVPGDNQPQHF
TRBD2 NA TRBJ2-3 TRBV2 TGTGCCAGCAGTTCTAGCGGGGGGAACCAGTATTTT CASSSSGGNQYF
TRBD1 NA TRBJ1-2 TRBV19 TGTGCCAGTACCTCGGCAGGGGGCGCTTCTGGCTACACCTTC CASTSAGGASGYTF
TRBD1 NA TRBJ2-5 TRBV7-2 TGTGCCAGCGGAGTCGGGACAGGGATTACGACCCAGTACTTC CASGVGTGITTQYF
TRBD2 once TRBJ2-5 TRBV10-2 TGCGCCAGCGGGGGGGGTGAGACCCAGTACTTC CASGGGETQYF
TRBD1 NA TRBJ1-1 TRBV4-3 TGCGCCAGCAGCCGCCCTACTACAGGGGGGACTGAAGCTTTCTTT CASSRPTTGGTEAFF
TRBD1 NA TRBJ1-4 TRBV28 TGTGCCAGCAGTCTTAGGACAGGGGGAGGTGAAAAACTGTTTTTT CASSLRTGGGEKLFF
NA NA TRBJ1-6 TRBV5-1 TGCGCCAGCAGCCCCCGGGAGGAAACACCCCTCCACTTT CASSPREETPLHF
NA NA TRBJ1-6 TRBV6-1 TGTGCCAGCGCGATTGGGAGGGGAGGATCACCCCTCCACTTT CASAIGRGGSPLHF
TRBD2 NA TRBJ2-5 TRBV5-1 TGCGCCAGCAGCGCACTAGCGGGGGGGCCGACCCAGTACTTC CASSALAGGPTQYF
TRBD1 NA TRBJ2-1 TRBV5-4 TGTGCCAGCAGCTCCGGGACAGGGGGCAGAGAGCAGTTCTTC CASSSGTGGREQFF
TRBD2 once TRBJ2-1 TRBV7-9 TGTGCCAGCAGCCCCACCCTGGGGGGGAAATACAATGAGCAGTTCTTC CASSPTLGGKYNEQFF
NA NA TRBJ1-6 TRBV14 TGTGCCAGCAGCCACGGGAGCTCCTATAATTCACCCCTCCACTTT CASSHGSSYNSPLHF
TRBD2 NA TRBJ2-3 TRBV15 TGTGCCACCAGCAGGTCCTACTGGGCGGGAGAGTCGGATACGCAGTATTTT CATSRSYWAGESDTQYF
NA few TRBJ1-1 TRBV5-4 TGTGCCAGCAGTTCTCACGGGGTAGATGCTTTCTTT CASSSHGVDAFF
NA NA TRBJ2-6 TRBV7-3 TGTGCCAGCAGCTTAATAGGGGCTGGGGCCAACGTCCTGACTTTC CASSLIGAGANVLTF
TRBD2 NA TRBJ2-1 TRBV19 TGTGCCAGTAGTACCGAAAGACTAGCGGGAGATATCCATGAGCAGTTCTTC CASSTERLAGDIHEQFF
TRBD1 NA TRBJ1-2 TRBV25-1 TGTGCCAGCAGTACCGACAGGGCAAACTATGGCTACACCTTC CASSTDRANYGYTF
TRBD2 NA TRBJ2-1 TRBV7-3 TGTGCCAGCAGCCCACTAGCGGGGGGCTACAATGAGCAGTTCTTC CASSPLAGGYNEQFF
TRBD1 few TRBJ2-3 TRBV4-2 TGTGCCAGCAGCCAAGAATCTGGAGGACAGGGGGCCTTTGATACGCAGTATTTT CASSQESGGQGAFDTQYF
NA NA TRBJ1-3 TRBV9 TGTGCCAGCAGCGCGGGAGGGGGTATCTCTGGAAACACCATATATTTT CASSAGGGISGNTIYF
TRBD1 NA TRBJ2-7 TRBV11-2 TGTGCCAGCAGCTTAGCGGCGACAGGGTACTACGAGCAGTACTTC CASSLAATGYYEQYF
TRBD1 NA TRBJ1-1 TRBV18 TGTGCCAGCTCACCAGACAGGGTGAACACTGAAGCTTTCTTT CASSPDRVNTEAFF
TRBD1 NA TRBJ1-5 TRBV7-2 TGTGCCAGCACCCAAGGGACAGGGAATAGCAATCAGCCCCAGCATTTT CASTQGTGNSNQPQHF
TRBD2 NA TRBJ2-1 TRBV5-1 TGCGCCAGCAGCCCTGGACTGGAACTAGCGGGGAATGAGCAGTTCTTC CASSPGLELAGNEQFF
NA NA TRBJ1-6 TRBV6-5 TGTGCCAGCAGGACTCCTGGGGCCTTCAATTCACCCCTCCACTTT CASRTPGAFNSPLHF
NA NA TRBJ2-5 TRBV5-5 TGTGCCAGCAGCTTGGAATGGCAGCAAGAGACCCAGTACTTC CASSLEWQQETQYF
NA NA TRBJ1-2 TRBV28 TGTGCCAGCAGTCTCTCGACAGGCCTTAACTATGGCTACACCTTC CASSLSTGLNYGYTF
TRBD1 NA TRBJ1-4 TRBV18 TGTGCCAGCTCACCTCGGACAGGTAGTGGTGAAAAACTGTTTTTT CASSPRTGSGEKLFF
TRBD1 NA TRBJ2-3 TRBV30 TGTGCCTGGAGGGGGACAGGGTTCACAGATACGCAGTATTTT CAWRGTGFTDTQYF
TRBD1 NA TRBJ2-5 TRBV28 TGTGCCAGCAGTTCCCCAGGGGGAAGCCCCCTAGGGACCCAGTACTTC CASSSPGGSPLGTQYF
NA NA TRBJ2-5 TRBV10-3 TGTGCCATCTCCTCCTATACAGGGTTCCAGACCCAGTACTTC CAISSYTGFQTQYF
NA NA TRBJ1-2 TRBV29-1 TGCAGCGCTAGCCGACAGGCGCATGGCTACACCTTC CSASRQAHGYTF
NA NA TRBJ1-5 TRBV5-6 TGTGCCAGCAGCTCCCTGACGGGAGGGGTTCAGCCCCAGCATTTT CASSSLTGGVQPQHF
NA NA TRBJ1-4 TRBV18 TGTGCCAGCTCACCACCCTACTCCGGGGGGCATAAGGAAAAACTGTTTTTT CASSPPYSGGHKEKLFF
TRBD1 NA TRBJ2-7 TRBV19 TGTGCCAGTAGCCTGACAGGGATCAGGAGGCCTCGTGACGAGCAGTACTTC CASSLTGIRRPRDEQYF
TRBD1 NA TRBJ1-2 TRBV6-5 TGTGCCAGCAAAGGGGCAGGGGGATATGGCTACACCTTC CASKGAGGYGYTF
NA NA TRBJ1-1 TRBV9 TGTGCCAGCAGCTTCTCGGGAGGGGCGGCTGAAGCTTTCTTT CASSFSGGAAEAFF
NA NA TRBJ1-2 TRBV28 TGTGCCAGCAGTCTACCAGGGTCTGGCTACACCTTC CASSLPGSGYTF
TRBD2 NA TRBJ2-1 TRBV4-2 TGTGCCAGCAGCCAAGAAGGTGGCGGGGGGGCCGAGAATGAGCAGTTCTTC CASSQEGGGGAENEQFF
NA NA TRBJ1-6 TRBV6-4 TGTGCCAGCAACGAGAAACCTAAAAACAGGTGTGATAATTCACCCCTCCACTTT CASNEKPKNRCDNSPLHF
NA NA TRBJ2-3 TRBV7-2 TGTGCCAGCAGCTTAGTTAGATCCGCAGATACGCAGTATTTT CASSLVRSADTQYF
TRBD1 NA TRBJ2-5 TRBV4-2 TGTGCCAGCAGCCAAGGGACAGGGGGCGAAGGTGAGACCCAGTACTTC CASSQGTGGEGETQYF
TRBD1 NA TRBJ2-1 TRBV5-1 TGCGCCAGCAGCTTAGCCGGGACAGTAAACAATGAGCAGTTCTTC CASSLAGTVNNEQFF
TRBD1 NA TRBJ2-3 TRBV5-1 TGCGCCAGCAGCCCCGGGGACAGCCTCACAGATACGCAGTATTTT CASSPGDSLTDTQYF
NA NA TRBJ2-1 TRBV14 TGTGCCAGCTGTGGAGCGAACTCCTACAATGAGCAGTTCTTC CASCGANSYNEQFF
NA NA TRBJ1-3 TRBV9 TGTGCCAGCAGCGCGGGGGGCAGCCACGGAAACACCATATATTTT CASSAGGSHGNTIYF
TRBD1 NA TRBJ2-7 TRBV6-5 TGTGCCAGCAGTTACTCGGGGCAGGGGGCCAACGAGCAGTACTTC CASSYSGQGANEQYF
TRBD2 NA TRBJ2-7 TRBV6-6 TGTGCCAGCACCCTGACTAGCGGGGGTTACGAGCAGTACTTC CASTLTSGGYEQYF
TRBD1 NA TRBJ1-2 TRBV12-5 TGTGCTAGTGGTTTGCTACCGGGACAGGGCCCCTCAGACTTCGGGAGGAGCTATGGCTACACCTTC CASGLLPGQGPSDFGRSYGYTF
NA once TRBJ2-1 TRBV10-3 TGTGCCATCGAGGGAGTCTACAGAGAGCAGTTCTTC CAIEGVYREQFF
TRBD1 NA TRBJ2-1 TRBV27 TGTGCCAGCAGTTTATCGGGATGGGACAGGATTCCCTACAATGAGCAGTTCTTC CASSLSGWDRIPYNEQFF
TRBD1 NA TRBJ2-7 TRBV18 TGTGCCAGCTCAGAGACAGGGGGAGGCGAGCAGTACTTC CASSETGGGEQYF